This is a list of T cell receptor beta chains from one sample in a study of CD8 T cells in ankylosing spondylitis. TCRdb reprocessed the 5' RACE reads with MiXCR, giving one entry per CDR3 protein. The sample lists 750,000 to 850,000 distinct CDR3 sequences, over 9.5% seen once, with 0.51% in the top ten. The sequencing sample was made of blood, either unsorted or a sorted T cell fraction (not recorded which). All receptors derive from a male donor with ankylosing spondylitis. Both conserved end residues are part of each CDR3. D genes are given only for firm matches. A row's size may be missing; if present it is once, few, many or a size class.

TRBJ2-5	many	TRBV7-9	NA	CASRPDSEETQYF	TGTGCCAGCAGACCCGACAGTGAAGAGACCCAGTACTTC
TRBJ1-2	NA	TRBV18	TRBD1	CASSRSGTGDYGYTF	TGTGCCAGCTCGCGGTCCGGGACAGGGGACTATGGCTACACCTTC
TRBJ2-7	few	TRBV11-2	NA	CASSPGQLIGSYEQYF	TGTGCCAGCAGCCCTGGCCAGTTAATAGGCTCCTACGAGCAGTACTTC
TRBJ2-3	once	TRBV30	TRBD2	CAWSVLRTSGITDTQYF	TGTGCCTGGAGTGTACTAAGGACTAGCGGGATTACAGATACGCAGTATTTT
TRBJ2-1	few	TRBV7-2	NA	CASSLVSGPSSYNEQFF	TGTGCCAGCAGCTTAGTTTCGGGGCCCAGCTCCTACAATGAGCAGTTCTTC
TRBJ1-1	NA	TRBV21-1	NA	CASSKVTANTEAFF	TGTGCCAGCAGCAAAGTCACGGCAAACACTGAAGCTTTCTTT
TRBJ2-1	many	TRBV5-6	TRBD2	CASSFGFSGLNEQFF	TGTGCCAGCAGCTTTGGGTTTAGCGGGCTTAATGAGCAGTTCTTC
TRBJ2-6	NA	TRBV6-2/TRBV6-3	NA	CASSSPPGSGANVLTF	TGTGCCAGCAGTTCCCCACCAGGCTCTGGGGCCAACGTCCTGACTTTC
TRBJ1-1	many	TRBV2	TRBD1	CASWTGILTEAFF	TGTGCCAGTTGGACAGGAATATTGACTGAAGCTTTCTTT
TRBJ1-2	few	TRBV20-1	TRBD1	CSATTGGYGYTF	TGCAGTGCTACCACAGGGGGCTATGGCTACACCTTC
TRBJ2-1	once	TRBV4-2	NA	CASSQVGWDEQFF	TGTGCCAGCAGCCAAGTGGGGTGGGATGAGCAGTTCTTC
TRBJ1-2	many	TRBV12-3/TRBV12-4	TRBD1	CASSFRDRNYGYTF	TGTGCCAGCAGTTTTCGGGACAGGAACTATGGCTACACCTTC
TRBJ1-2	NA	TRBV20-1	NA	CSARTTGSDYYGYTF	TGCAGTGCTAGAACCACAGGGTCCGATTACTATGGCTACACCTTC
TRBJ2-5	few	TRBV5-1	NA	CASSAGLQETQYF	TGCGCCAGCAGCGCGGGACTCCAAGAGACCCAGTACTTC
TRBJ2-2	few	TRBV10-3	NA	CATGPDSARTGELFF	TGTGCCACCGGGCCTGACTCGGCCCGCACCGGGGAGCTGTTTTTT
TRBJ1-1	few	TRBV5-1	NA	CASSLEGAGAFF	TGCGCCAGCAGCTTGGAAGGGGCGGGAGCTTTCTTT
TRBJ2-1	many	TRBV20-1	NA	CSARFSGTYNEQFF	TGCAGTGCTAGGTTCAGCGGTACCTACAATGAGCAGTTCTTC
TRBJ2-7	NA	TRBV20-1	NA	CSATSDRSVYEQYF	TGCAGTGCTACTTCTGACAGGTCCGTCTACGAGCAGTACTTC
TRBJ1-1	NA	TRBV20-1	NA	CSAQSEGYENTEAFF	TGCAGTGCTCAATCGGAGGGCTACGAGAACACTGAAGCTTTCTTT
TRBJ2-1	many	TRBV10-3	NA	CAISLLPVNEQFF	TGTGCCATCAGTCTCCTCCCTGTTAATGAGCAGTTCTTC
TRBJ1-6	NA	TRBV7-8	NA	CASSLLGGYGNSPLHF	TGTGCCAGCAGCTTATTGGGGGGGTACGGGAATTCACCCCTCCACTTT
TRBJ2-3	NA	TRBV29-1	NA	CSADLRTDTQYF	TGCAGCGCCGACCTTAGGACAGATACGCAGTATTTT
TRBJ2-1	few	TRBV4-3	NA	CASSQDLVTQFF	TGCGCCAGCAGCCAAGATTTGGTAACCCAGTTCTTC
TRBJ2-2	few	TRBV27	NA	CASSPRDVGTGELFF	TGTGCCAGCAGTCCTCGGGACGTTGGCACCGGGGAGCTGTTTTTT
TRBJ2-2	NA	TRBV20-1	TRBD2	CSARVASGGPNTGELFF	TGCAGTGCTAGAGTTGCTAGCGGGGGCCCGAACACCGGGGAGCTGTTTTTT
TRBJ2-4	few	TRBV20-1	TRBD2	CSARVGREGSLAKNIQYF	TGCAGTGCTAGAGTTGGGCGGGAGGGATCTCTAGCCAAAAACATTCAGTACTTC
TRBJ1-4	few	TRBV10-2	TRBD1	CASSDPGTGGTNEKLFF	TGCGCCAGCAGTGACCCCGGGACAGGGGGAACTAATGAAAAACTGTTTTTT
TRBJ1-5	NA	TRBV20-1	TRBD1	CSANRQGNQPQHF	TGCAGTGCAAATCGACAGGGGAATCAGCCCCAGCATTTT